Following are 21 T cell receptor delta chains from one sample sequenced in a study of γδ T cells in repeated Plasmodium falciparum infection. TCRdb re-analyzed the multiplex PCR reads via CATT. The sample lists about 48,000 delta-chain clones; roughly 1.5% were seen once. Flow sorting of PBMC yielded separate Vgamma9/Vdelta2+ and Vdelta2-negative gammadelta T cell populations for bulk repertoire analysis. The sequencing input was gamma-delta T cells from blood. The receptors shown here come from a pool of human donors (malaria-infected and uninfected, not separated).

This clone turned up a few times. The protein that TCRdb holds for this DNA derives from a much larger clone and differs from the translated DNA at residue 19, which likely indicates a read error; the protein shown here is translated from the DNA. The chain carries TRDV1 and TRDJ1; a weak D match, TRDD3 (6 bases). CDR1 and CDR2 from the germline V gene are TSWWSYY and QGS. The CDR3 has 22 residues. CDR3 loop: CALGEPRRRDTRTPFHTDELIF. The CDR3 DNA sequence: TGTGCTCTTGGGGAACCTCGGAGAAGAGATACGCGGACACCATTCCACACCGATGAACTCATCTTT.

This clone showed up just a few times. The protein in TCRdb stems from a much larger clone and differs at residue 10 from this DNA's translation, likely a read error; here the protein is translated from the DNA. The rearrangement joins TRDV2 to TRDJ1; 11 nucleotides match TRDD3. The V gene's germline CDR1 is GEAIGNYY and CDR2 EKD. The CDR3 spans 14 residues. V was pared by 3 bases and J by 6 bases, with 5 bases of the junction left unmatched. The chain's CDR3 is CACDPVLGDNKLIF. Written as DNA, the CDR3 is TGTGCCTGTGACCCCGTACTGGGGGATAATAAACTCATCTTT.

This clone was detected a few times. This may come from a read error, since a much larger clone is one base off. Here the CDR3 DNA reads TGTGCTCTTGTGGAAAGATTATTCCTTCTACCGGTTACCGATAAACTCATCTTT. Protein: CALVERLFLLPVTDKLIF. This chain joins TRDV1 and TRDJ1, with D possibly being TRDD2 (5 bases). No J gene was available from TCRdb, and it was assigned here by a germline match of the DNA. Germline CDR1 reads TSWWSYY; CDR2 reads QGS. This CDR3 region has 18 residues.

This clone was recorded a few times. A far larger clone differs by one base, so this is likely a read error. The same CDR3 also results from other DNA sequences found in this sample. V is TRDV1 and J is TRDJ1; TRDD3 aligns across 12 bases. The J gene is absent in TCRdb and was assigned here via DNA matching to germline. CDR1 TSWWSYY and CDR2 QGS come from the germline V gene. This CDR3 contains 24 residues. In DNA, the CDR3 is TGTGCTCTCGGGGAACCCACCTTTTTCTGTCCTAACTGGGGGATACCCTGCTACACCGATAAACTCATCTTT. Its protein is CALGEPTFFCPNWGIPCYTDKLIF.

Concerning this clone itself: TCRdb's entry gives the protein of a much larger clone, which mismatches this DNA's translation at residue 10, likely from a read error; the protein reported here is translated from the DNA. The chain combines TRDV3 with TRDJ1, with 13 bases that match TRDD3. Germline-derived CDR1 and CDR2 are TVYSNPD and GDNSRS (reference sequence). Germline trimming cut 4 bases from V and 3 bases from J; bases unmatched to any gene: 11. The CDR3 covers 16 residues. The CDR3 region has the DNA TGTGCCTCGGGGCCATACTGGGGGATACGACCCGATAAACTCATCTTT. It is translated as CASGPYWGIRPDKLIF.

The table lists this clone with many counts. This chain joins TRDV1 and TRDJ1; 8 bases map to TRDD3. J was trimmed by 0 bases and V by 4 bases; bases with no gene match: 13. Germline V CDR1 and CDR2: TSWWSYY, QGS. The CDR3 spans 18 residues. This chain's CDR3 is CALGGFLRGIKYTDKLIF. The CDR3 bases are TGTGCTCTTGGGGGGTTCCTAAGGGGGATAAAGTACACCGATAAACTCATCTTT.

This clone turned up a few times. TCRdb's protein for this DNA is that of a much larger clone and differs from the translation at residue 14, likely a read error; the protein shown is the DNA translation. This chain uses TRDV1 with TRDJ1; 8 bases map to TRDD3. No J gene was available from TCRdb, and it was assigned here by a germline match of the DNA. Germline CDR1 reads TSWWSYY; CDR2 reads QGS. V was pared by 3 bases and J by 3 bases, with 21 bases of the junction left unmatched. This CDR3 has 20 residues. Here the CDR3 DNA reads TGTGCTCTTGGGGATTCGTACTGGGGGTCCACCGGAGTCCGGCCCGATAAACTCATCTTT. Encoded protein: CALGDSYWGSTGVRPDKLIF.

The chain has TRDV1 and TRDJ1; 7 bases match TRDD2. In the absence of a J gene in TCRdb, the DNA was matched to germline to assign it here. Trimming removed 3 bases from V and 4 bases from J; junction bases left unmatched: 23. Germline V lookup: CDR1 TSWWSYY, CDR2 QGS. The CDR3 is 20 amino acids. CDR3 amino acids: CALGDPIPTAPGNLRDKLIF. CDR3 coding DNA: TGTGCTCTTGGGGACCCCATTCCTACCGCACCGGGGAACCTACGCGATAAACTCATCTTT.

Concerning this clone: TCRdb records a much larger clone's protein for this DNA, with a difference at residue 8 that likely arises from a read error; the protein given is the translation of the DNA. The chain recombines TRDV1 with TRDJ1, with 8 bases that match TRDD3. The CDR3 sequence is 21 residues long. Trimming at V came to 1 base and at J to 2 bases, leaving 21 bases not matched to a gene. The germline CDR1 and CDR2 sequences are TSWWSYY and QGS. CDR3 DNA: TGTGCTCTTGGGGAACATATGGAGGCCTACTGGGGGGCCCGGTGGACCGATAAACTCATCTTT. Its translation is CALGEHMEAYWGARWTDKLIF.

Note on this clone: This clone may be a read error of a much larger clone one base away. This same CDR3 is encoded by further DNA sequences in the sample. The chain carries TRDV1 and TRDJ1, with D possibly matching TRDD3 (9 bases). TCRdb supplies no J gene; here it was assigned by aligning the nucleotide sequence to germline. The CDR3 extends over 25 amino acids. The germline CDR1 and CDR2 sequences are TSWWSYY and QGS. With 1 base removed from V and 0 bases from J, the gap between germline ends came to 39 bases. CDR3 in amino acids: CALGEQDFLPLLGDWRHRYTDKLIF. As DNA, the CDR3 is TGTGCTCTTGGGGAACAGGACTTCCTACCCCTACTGGGGGACTGGCGTCACCGGTACACCGATAAACTCATCTTT.

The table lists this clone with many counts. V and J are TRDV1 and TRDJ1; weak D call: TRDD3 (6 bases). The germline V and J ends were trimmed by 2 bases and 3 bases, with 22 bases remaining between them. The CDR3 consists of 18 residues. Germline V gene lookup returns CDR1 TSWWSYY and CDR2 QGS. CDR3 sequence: CALGESRVHLGIPDKLIF. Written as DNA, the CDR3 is TGTGCTCTTGGGGAAAGTCGGGTACATTTGGGGATTCCCGATAAACTCATCTTT.

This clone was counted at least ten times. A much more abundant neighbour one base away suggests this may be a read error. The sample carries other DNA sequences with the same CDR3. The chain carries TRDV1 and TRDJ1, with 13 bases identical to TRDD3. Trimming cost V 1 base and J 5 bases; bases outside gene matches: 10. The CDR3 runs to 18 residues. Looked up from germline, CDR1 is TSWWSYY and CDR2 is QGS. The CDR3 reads CALGEQNYWGIRRDKLIF. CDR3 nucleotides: TGTGCTCTTGGGGAACAAAATTACTGGGGGATACGCAGGGATAAACTCATCTTT.

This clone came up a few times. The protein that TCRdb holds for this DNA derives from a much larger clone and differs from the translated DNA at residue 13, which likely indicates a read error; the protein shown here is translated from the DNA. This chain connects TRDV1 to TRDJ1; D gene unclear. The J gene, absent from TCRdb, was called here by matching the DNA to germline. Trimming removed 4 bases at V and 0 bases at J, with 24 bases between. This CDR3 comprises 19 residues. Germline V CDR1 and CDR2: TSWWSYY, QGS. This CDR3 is CALGVPSLRSNEHTDKLIF. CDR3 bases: TGTGCTCTTGGGGTCCCGAGTCTCCGATCAAATGAGCACACCGATAAACTCATCTTT.

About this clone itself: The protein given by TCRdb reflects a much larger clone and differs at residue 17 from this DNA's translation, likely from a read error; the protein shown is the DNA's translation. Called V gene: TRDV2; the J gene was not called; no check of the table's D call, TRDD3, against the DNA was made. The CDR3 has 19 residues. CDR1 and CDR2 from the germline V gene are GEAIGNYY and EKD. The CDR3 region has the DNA TGTGCCTGTGACACCGTGAATGGGGGATACGCGACGTACACCGATAAACGCATCTTT. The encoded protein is CACDTVNGGYATYTDKRIF.

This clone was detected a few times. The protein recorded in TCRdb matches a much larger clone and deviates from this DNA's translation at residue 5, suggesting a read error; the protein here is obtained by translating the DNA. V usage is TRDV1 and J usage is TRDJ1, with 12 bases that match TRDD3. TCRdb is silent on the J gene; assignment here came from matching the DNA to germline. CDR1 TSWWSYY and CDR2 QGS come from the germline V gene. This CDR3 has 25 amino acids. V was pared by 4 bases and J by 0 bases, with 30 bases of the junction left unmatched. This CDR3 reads CALGGNSYLGLGDTRMIWYTDKLIF. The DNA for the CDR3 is TGTGCTCTTGGGGGGAATTCCTACCTTGGTCTGGGGGATACGCGTATGATTTGGTACACCGATAAACTCATCTTT.

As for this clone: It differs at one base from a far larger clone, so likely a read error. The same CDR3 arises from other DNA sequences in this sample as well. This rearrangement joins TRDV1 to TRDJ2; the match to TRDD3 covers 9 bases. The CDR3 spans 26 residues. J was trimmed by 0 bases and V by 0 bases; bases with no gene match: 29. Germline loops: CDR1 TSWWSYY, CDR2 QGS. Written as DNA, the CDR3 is TGTGCTCTTGGGGAACTAGGATGGACAAAGTTCCTATCAGACTGGGGGAGACAAACTTTGACAGCACAACTCTTCTTT. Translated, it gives CALGELGWTKFLSDWGRQTLTAQLFF.

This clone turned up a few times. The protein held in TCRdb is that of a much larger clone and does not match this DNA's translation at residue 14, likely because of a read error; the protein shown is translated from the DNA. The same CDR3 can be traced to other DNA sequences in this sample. The CDR3 sequence: CACDTALLIGGYARDTRQMFF. The CDR3 nucleotides read TGTGCCTGTGACACGGCCCTGTTGATTGGGGGATACGCCCGGGACACCCGACAGATGTTTTTC. V and J are TRDV2 and TRDJ3; the match to TRDD3 covers 11 bases. TCRdb leaves out the J gene; it was filled in here by matching the DNA to germline. V was pared by 1 base and J by 5 bases, with 15 bases of the junction left unmatched. This CDR3 is 21 amino acids long. Germline V gives CDR1 GEAIGNYY, CDR2 EKD.

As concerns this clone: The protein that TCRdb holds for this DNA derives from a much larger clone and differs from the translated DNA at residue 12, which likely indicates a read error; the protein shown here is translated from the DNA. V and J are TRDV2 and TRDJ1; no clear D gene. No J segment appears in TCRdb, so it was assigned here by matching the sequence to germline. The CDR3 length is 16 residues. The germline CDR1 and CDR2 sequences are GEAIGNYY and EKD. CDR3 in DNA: TGTGCCTGTGACACCGAGGAAGAAGAGGGCACCGGTAAACTCATCTTT. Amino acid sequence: CACDTEEEEGTGKLIF.

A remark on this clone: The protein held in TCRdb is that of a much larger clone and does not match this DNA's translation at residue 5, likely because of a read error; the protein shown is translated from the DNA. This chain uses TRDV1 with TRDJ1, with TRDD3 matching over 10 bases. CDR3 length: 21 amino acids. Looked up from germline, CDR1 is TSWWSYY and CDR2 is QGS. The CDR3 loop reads CALGGIGLNTLTGGCSDKLIF. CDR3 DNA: TGTGCTCTTGGGGGAATTGGCCTAAATACCCTTACTGGGGGATGTTCCGACAAACTCATCTTT.

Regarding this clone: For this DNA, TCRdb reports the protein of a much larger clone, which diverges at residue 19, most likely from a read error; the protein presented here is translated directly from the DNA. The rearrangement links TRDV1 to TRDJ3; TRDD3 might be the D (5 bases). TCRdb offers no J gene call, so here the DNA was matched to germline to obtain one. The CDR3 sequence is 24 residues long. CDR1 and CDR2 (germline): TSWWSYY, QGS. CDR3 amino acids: CALGELGNSLGRQTAPWDARQMFF. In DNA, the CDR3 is TGTGCTCTTGGGGAACTAGGGAACAGTCTGGGCCGTCAAACGGCCCCCTGGGACGCCCGACAGATGTTTTTC.

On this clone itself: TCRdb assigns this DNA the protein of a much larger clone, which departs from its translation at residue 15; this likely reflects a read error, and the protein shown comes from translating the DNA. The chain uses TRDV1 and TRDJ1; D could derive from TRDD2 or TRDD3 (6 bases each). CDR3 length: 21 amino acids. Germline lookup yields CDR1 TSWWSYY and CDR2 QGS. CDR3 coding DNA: TGTGCTATTGGGGGCGGTCCTACGGGGCGGTGTCCACCTAACTGCACCGATAAACTCATCTTT. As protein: CAIGGGPTGRCPPNCTDKLIF.